The 13 T cell receptor beta chains presented below share a single source sample, sequenced in a study of blood T cell repertoires in COVID-19. Generated by immunoSEQ multiplex PCR, the TCRdb table keeps only in-frame clones and is missing some. The table lists tens of thousands of clones, more than 75% of them singletons. Sample: peripheral blood. These receptors all stem from a woman older than 75 with acute or convalescent COVID-19.

The chain uses TRBV19 and TRBJ1-1, with 7 bases identical to TRBD1. V was pared by 4 bases and J by 6 bases, with 5 bases of the junction left unmatched. This CDR3 region has 13 residues. Germline CDR1 is LNHDA and CDR2 is SQIVND (reference sequence). DNA for the CDR3: TGTGCCAGTAGTACAGGGGGATTTTCTGAAGCTTTCTTT. Translation: CASSTGGFSEAFF.

This chain uses TRBV9 with TRBJ1-5, with D unresolved. The CDR3 totals 14 residues. V shed 1 base and J shed 3 bases, with 8 bases lying between them. Germline V gives CDR1 SGDLS, CDR2 YYNGEE. The CDR3 nucleotides read TGTGCCAGCAGCGTATTGGCGGACAATCAGCCCCAGCATTTT. It codes for CASSVLADNQPQHF.

V is TRBV7-3 and J is TRBJ2-3; 8 nucleotides match TRBD1. The CDR3 covers 15 residues. Germline trimming cut 5 bases from V and 0 bases from J; bases unmatched to any gene: 4. Germline-derived CDR1 and CDR2 are SGHTA and FQGTGA. The CDR3 DNA is TGTGCCAGCAGCCCGGACAGGGTTAGCACAGATACGCAGTATTTT. The encoded protein is CASSPDRVSTDTQYF.

In its sample, this clone was seen many times. The J gene is TRBJ2-7, the V gene TRBV6-5; 7 nucleotides agree with TRBD2. This CDR3 is 14 amino acids long. V was clipped by 6 bases and J by 4 bases; unmatched bases: 9. Germline values: CDR1 MNHEY, CDR2 SVGAGI. DNA for the CDR3: TGTGCCAGCAGACCCAGACTAGCCCTATACGAGCAGTACTTC. It is translated as CASRPRLALYEQYF.

V gene TRBV3-1 (or the pseudogene TRBV3-2) combines with J gene TRBJ2-7; 7 nucleotides match TRBD1. CDR1 and CDR2 from the germline V gene are LGHDT and YNNKEL (reference sequence). This CDR3 is 14 amino acids long. V was pared by 4 bases and J by 4 bases, with 7 bases of the junction left unmatched. This CDR3 is CASSLRQGAYEQYF. CDR3 coding DNA: TGTGCCAGCAGCCTTAGACAGGGAGCATACGAGCAGTACTTC.

The CDR3 DNA reads as TGTGCCAGCATCACGGGCACTGAAGCTTTCTTT. As protein: CASITGTEAFF. The chain is built from TRBV6-5 and TRBJ1-1, with D uncertain. Germline CDR1 and CDR2: MNHEY and SVGAGI. CDR3 size: 11 residues. V lost 7 bases and J lost 4, with 7 bases in between.

This clone was counted a single time. The chain couples TRBV6-1 to TRBJ2-5; 14 bases are a match to TRBD2. This CDR3 is built from 15 residues. V lost 1 base and J lost 6; bases outside the gene matches: 1. Germline-derived CDR1 and CDR2 are MNHNS and SASEGT. The CDR3 loop reads CASSEGTSGRQTQYF. The CDR3 region has the DNA TGTGCCAGCAGTGAAGGGACTAGCGGGAGGCAGACCCAGTACTTC.

The chain recombines TRBV5-1 with TRBJ2-7; 8 positions match TRBD2. V trimming: 3 bases; J trimming: 5 bases; junction bases outside the gene matches: 7. CDR3 length: 14 residues. The germline CDR1 and CDR2 sequences are SGHRS and YFSETQ. CDR3 DNA: TGCGCCAGCAGCTCCGGGAGGGCCGGGGACGAGCAGTACTTC. Residues: CASSSGRAGDEQYF.

V is TRBV4-3 and J is TRBJ2-2; TRBD2 agrees at 8 bases. This CDR3 region has 15 residues. The ends lost 0 bases at V and 8 bases at J; junction bases unmatched: 5. Germline CDR1 and CDR2: LGHNA and YSLEER. The CDR3 here is CASSQDSRLAGELFF. In DNA, the CDR3 is TGCGCCAGCAGCCAAGATTCACGACTAGCGGGGGAGCTGTTTTTT.

The chain combines TRBV7-9 with TRBJ1-3; weak D call: TRBD1 (5 bases). CDR3 length equals 13 residues. With 3 bases removed from V and 7 bases from J, the gap between germline ends came to 10 bases. Germline CDR1 reads SEHNR; CDR2 reads FQNEAQ (reference sequence). The CDR3 coding sequence is TGTGCCAGCAGCTTTAGGGGAGGGAACACCATATATTTT. Amino acids: CASSFRGGNTIYF.

This clone was found once. The rearrangement uses TRBV23-1 and TRBJ1-6, with D possibly matching TRBD1 (6 bases). TRBV23-1 is reported as an ORF; its role is uncertain. The CDR3 contains 13 residues. V dropped 7 bases and J dropped 8 bases, with 12 bases sitting between them. CDR3: CASTHRAHSPLHF. The CDR3, as DNA: TGCGCCAGCACCCACAGGGCACATTCACCCCTCCACTTT.

The chain combines TRBV4-2 with TRBJ1-4; 7 bases map to TRBD1. The V segment lost 4 bases and the J segment 8 bases; nucleotides outside the gene matches: 10. CDR3 length: 15 amino acids. CDR1 and CDR2 from the germline V gene are LGHNA and YNFKEQ. The CDR3 bases are TGTGCCAGCAGCCCTAGTACAACAGGGGAGGAAAAACTGTTTTTT. This gives the protein CASSPSTTGEEKLFF.

V usage is TRBV19 and J usage is TRBJ1-6, with D uncertain. V lost 7 bases to trimming and J lost 7 bases, with 14 bases between them. Germline CDR1 reads LNHDA; CDR2 reads SQIVND (reference sequence). The CDR3 spans 14 residues. The CDR3 region is CASTPAGYNSPLHF. CDR3 in DNA: TGTGCCAGTACCCCCGCCGGGTACAATTCACCCCTCCACTTT. Using reference TRBV19 and TRBJ1-6 for the parts outside the CDR3, the full variable domain is DGGITQSPKYLFRKEGQNVTLSCEQNLNHDAMYWYRQDPGQGLRLIYYSQIVNDFQKGDIAEGYSVSREKKESFPLTVTSAQKNPTAFYLCASTPAGYNSPLHFGNGTRLTVT.